This T cell receptor (beta chain) was found in a study of regulatory T cells in long-lasting Graves disease. Overall study findings and caveats: It was peripheral blood alone, not thyroid tissue, that was studied.

As for time point: newly diagnosed GD, antithyroid drugs for less than 3 months. PBMC RNA served as the TCR library source. About this clonotype: What it recognizes is unknown.

Sequencing libraries for TCR beta were prepared with iRepertoire HTBI primers and Arm-PCR of CDR3 regions. Using its own MiXCR run on the multiplex PCR reads, TCRdb lists one record per CDR3 protein. The table shows 500,000 or so distinct CDR3 sequences, with about 15% occurring only once. Germline V gene lookup returns CDR1 DFQATT and CDR2 SNEGSKA (reference sequence). CDR3 size: 15 residues. The trim removed 3 bases at V and 2 bases at J, leaving 8 bases unmatched. These data also formed part of another study, on T cells in Graves' hyperthyroidism and ophthalmopathy. That work contributes: Each diagnosis drew on symptoms, thyroxine, TRAb, thyroid ultrasound and orbital computed tomography findings. Primed by the HTBI set, a first-round RT-PCR was run on the TCR CDR3. Most thyroid clonotypes with frequency above 0.001 were detected in blood.

This sequence was found in a woman aged 45-65 years with Graves disease. The chain couples TRBV20-1 to TRBJ2-7, with 9 positions matching TRBD2. The sample here was peripheral blood mononuclear cells (PBMCs), taken at new diagnosis, from a patient treated with antithyroid drugs. The CDR3: CSARETSGIAYEQYF. In DNA, the CDR3 is TGCAGTGCTAGGGAGACTAGCGGAATTGCCTACGAGCAGTACTTC.